The 8 T cell receptor beta chains reported below all come from one sample, sequenced in a study (dated by TCRdb to between 2014 and 2017). To prepare the library, 5' RACE was applied. The listed sequencing device is Illumina MiSeq. TCRdb reworked the public reads: Q25 trimming with fastp, MiXCR clone assembly, productive beta chains retained. Rows matching on CDR3 protein sequence are summarized as one entry with the most common DNA and genes. The sample table shows around 7,300 distinct CDR3 sequences, and 35% to 45% are seen once. The ten largest make up around 4.8% of the sample. Specimen: memory CD4+ T cells sorted from blood. In light of the paper, this sample's cell subset or site label describes: memory CD4+ T cells, CD4+CD45RO+CD25-. The receptors stem from a female donor with breast cancer.

The sample holds a few counts of this clonotype. The V and J genes are TRBV4-1 and TRBJ2-3; D not resolved. CDR3 length equals 15 residues. Trimming stripped 1 base from V and 1 base from J, with 9 bases between. In germline, CDR1 is MGHRA, CDR2 YSYEKL. CDR3 sequence (DNA): TGCGCCAGCAGCCAAGTAGGAGAGGGCACAGATACGCAGTATTTT. It translates to CASSQVGEGTDTQYF.

The J gene is TRBJ2-2, the V gene TRBV4-2; D is ambiguous. The CDR3 covers 14 residues. Looked up from germline, CDR1 is LGHNA and CDR2 is YNFKEQ. Trimming cost V 0 bases and J 1 base, with 3 bases left between them. Here the CDR3 reads CASSQELNTGELFF. CDR3 coding DNA: TGTGCCAGCAGCCAAGAATTGAACACCGGGGAGCTGTTTTTT.

This clonotype was counted a few times. The rearrangement joins TRBV5-1 to TRBJ1-2; no clear D. V was shortened by 9 bases and J by 0 bases, with 12 bases between the two germline ends. Germline V lookup: CDR1 SGHRS, CDR2 YFSETQ. This CDR3 contains 13 residues. The CDR3 spells CATRPGTNYGYTF. The CDR3 DNA is TGCGCCACCCGGCCCGGTACTAACTATGGCTACACCTTC.

This clonotype came up a few times. The chain carries TRBV18 and TRBJ2-3; D is unclear. There are 15 residues in the CDR3. V lost 3 bases to trimming and J lost 9 bases, with 19 bases between them. From germline, CDR1 is KGHSH and CDR2 LQKENI. CDR3 sequence reads: CASSPRQSGGLTQYF. DNA of the CDR3: TGTGCCAGCTCACCCCGCCAGTCGGGTGGCCTCACGCAGTATTTT.

The chain has TRBV20-1 and TRBJ2-2, with 7 bases aligning to TRBD1. V was clipped by 3 bases and J by 6 bases; unmatched bases: 10. CDR1 is DFQATT and CDR2 is SNEGSKA in the germline V gene (reference sequence). The CDR3 runs 15 residues. The CDR3 DNA is TGCAGTGCTAGGTCCGTCCAGGGGGTCCCCGGGGAGCTGTTTTTT. Encoded protein: CSARSVQGVPGELFF.

This clonotype is medium-sized (0.01 to 0.1%) in the sample. The V and J genes are TRBV20-1 and TRBJ2-4; D possibly corresponds to TRBD2 (5 bases). Trimming shortened V by 3 bases and J by 0 bases, and 12 bases separated the two germline ends. CDR1 and CDR2 (germline): DFQATT, SNEGSKA (reference sequence). This CDR3 spans 15 amino acids. DNA of the CDR3: TGCAGTGCTAGGGGAGCATTACTAGCCAAAAACATTCAGTACTTC. Translating gives CSARGALLAKNIQYF.

This chain connects TRBV5-4 to TRBJ2-5; D perhaps matches TRBD1 (6 bases). V lost 4 bases to trimming and J lost 1 base, with 20 bases between them. The CDR3 consists of 17 residues. Germline CDR1 reads SGHNT; CDR2 reads YYREEE (reference sequence). The CDR3 here is CASSPGQPRAFQETQYF. CDR3 in DNA: TGTGCCAGCAGCCCCGGACAGCCCCGAGCTTTCCAAGAGACCCAGTACTTC.

The chain is built from TRBV11-2 and TRBJ2-7, with 8 positions matching TRBD2. The CDR3 length is 14 residues. The V gene end was trimmed by 5 bases and the J gene end by 6 bases; junction bases not matched to a gene: 9. Germline V lookup: CDR1 SGHAT, CDR2 FQNNGV. As DNA, the CDR3 is TGTGCCAGCAGCCGGGGGGGCCAGTCGTCCGAGCAGTACTTC. Translation: CASSRGGQSSEQYF. Together with reference TRBV11-2 and TRBJ2-7, the CDR3 gives the full variable domain: EAGVAQSPRYKIIEKRQSVAFWCNPISGHATLYWYQQILGQGPKLLIQFQNNGVVDDSQLPKDRFSAERLKGVDSTLKIQPAKLEDSAVYLCASSRGGQSSEQYFGPGTRLTVT.